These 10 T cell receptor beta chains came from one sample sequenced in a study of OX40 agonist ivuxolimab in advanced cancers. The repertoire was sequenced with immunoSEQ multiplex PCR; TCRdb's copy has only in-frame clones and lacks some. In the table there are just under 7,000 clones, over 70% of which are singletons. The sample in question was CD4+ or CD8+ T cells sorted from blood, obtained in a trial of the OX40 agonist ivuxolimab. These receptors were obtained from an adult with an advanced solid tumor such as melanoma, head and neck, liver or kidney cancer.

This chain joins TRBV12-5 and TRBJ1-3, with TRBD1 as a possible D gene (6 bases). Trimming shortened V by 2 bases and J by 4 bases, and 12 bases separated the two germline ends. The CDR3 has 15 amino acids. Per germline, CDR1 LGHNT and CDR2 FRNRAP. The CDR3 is CASGLYRTDGNTIYF. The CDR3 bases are TGTGCTAGTGGTTTGTACCGGACAGACGGAAACACCATATATTTT. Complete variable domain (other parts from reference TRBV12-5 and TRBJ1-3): DARVTQTPRHKVTEMGQEVTMRCQPILGHNTVFWYRQTMMQGLELLAYFRNRAPLDDSGMPKDRFSAEMPDATLATLKIQPSEPRDSAVYFCASGLYRTDGNTIYFGEGSWLTVV.

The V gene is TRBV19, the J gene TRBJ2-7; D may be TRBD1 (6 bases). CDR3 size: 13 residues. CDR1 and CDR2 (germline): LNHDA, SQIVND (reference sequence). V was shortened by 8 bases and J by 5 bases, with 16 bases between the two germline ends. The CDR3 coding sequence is TGTGCCAGTTGTGGGGGCCTTAGCGACGAGCAGTACTTC. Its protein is CASCGGLSDEQYF.

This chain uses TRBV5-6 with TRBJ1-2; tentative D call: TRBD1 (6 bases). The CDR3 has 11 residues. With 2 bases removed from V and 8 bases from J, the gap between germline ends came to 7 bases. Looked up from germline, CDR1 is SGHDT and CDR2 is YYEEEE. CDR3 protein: CASSFGQGYTF. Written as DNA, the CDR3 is TGTGCCAGCAGCTTCGGACAGGGCTACACCTTC.

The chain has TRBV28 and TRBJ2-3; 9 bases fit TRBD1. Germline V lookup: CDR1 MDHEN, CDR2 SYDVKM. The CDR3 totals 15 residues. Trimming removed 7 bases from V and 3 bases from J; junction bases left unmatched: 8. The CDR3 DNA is TGTGCCAGCACCCCGGGGGACAGGGAAACAGATACGCAGTATTTT. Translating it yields CASTPGDRETDTQYF. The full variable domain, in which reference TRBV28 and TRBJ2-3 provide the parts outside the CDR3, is DVKVTQSSRYLVKRTGEKVFLECVQDMDHENMFWYRQDPGLGLRLIYFSYDVKMKEKGDIPEGYSVSREKKERFSLILESASTNQTSMYLCASTPGDRETDTQYFGPGTRLTVL.

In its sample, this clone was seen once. The CDR3 region is CASSYTGDEQYF. CDR3 DNA sequence: TGTGCCAGCAGTTATACAGGGGACGAGCAGTACTTC. The chain uses TRBV6-5 and TRBJ2-7; 7 bases fit TRBD1. J was trimmed by 5 bases and V by 3 bases; bases with no gene match: 1. The CDR3 runs 12 residues. From germline, CDR1 is MNHEY and CDR2 SVGAGI.

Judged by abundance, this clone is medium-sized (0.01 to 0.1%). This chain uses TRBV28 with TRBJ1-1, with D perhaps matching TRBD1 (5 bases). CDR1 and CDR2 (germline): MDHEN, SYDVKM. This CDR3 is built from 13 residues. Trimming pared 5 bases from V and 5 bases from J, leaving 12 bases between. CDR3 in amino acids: CASSEWGLTEAFF. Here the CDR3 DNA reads TGTGCCAGCAGTGAATGGGGCTTGACTGAAGCTTTCTTT.

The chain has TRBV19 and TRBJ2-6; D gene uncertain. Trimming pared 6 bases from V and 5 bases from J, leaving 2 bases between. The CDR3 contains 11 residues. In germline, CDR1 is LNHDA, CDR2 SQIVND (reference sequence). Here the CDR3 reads CASRWANVLTF. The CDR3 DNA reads TGTGCCAGTAGGTGGGCCAACGTCCTGACTTTC.

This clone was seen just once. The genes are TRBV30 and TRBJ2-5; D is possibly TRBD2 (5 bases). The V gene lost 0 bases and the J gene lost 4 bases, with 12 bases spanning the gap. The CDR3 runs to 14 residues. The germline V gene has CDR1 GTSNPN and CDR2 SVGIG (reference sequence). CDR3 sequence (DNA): TGTGCCTGGAGTGTACGTGGGGAGAGAGAGACCCAGTACTTC. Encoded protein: CAWSVRGERETQYF.

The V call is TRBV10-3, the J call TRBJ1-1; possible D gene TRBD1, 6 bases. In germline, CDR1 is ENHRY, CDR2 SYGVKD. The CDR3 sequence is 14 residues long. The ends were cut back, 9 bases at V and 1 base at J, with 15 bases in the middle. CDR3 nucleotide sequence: TGTGCCATGCAACAAACAGGGCAGAACACTGAAGCTTTCTTT. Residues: CAMQQTGQNTEAFF.

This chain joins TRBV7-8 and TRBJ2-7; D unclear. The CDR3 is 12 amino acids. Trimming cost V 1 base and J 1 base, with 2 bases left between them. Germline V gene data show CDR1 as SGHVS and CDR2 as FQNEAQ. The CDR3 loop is CASSLGSYEQYF. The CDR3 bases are TGTGCCAGCAGCTTAGGATCCTACGAGCAGTACTTC.